These 15 T cell receptor beta chains came from one sample sequenced in a study of T cells and Merkel cell carcinoma outcomes. Sequenced by immunoSEQ multiplex PCR; TCRdb stores in-frame clones only, minus some. The sample contains about 15,000 clones, more than 75% of which appear only once. The specimen was tumor tissue from Merkel cell carcinoma. All receptors derive from a human donor with Merkel cell carcinoma.

The chain is built from TRBV9 and TRBJ2-5; 7 bases are shared with TRBD1. There are 14 residues in the CDR3. The V and J ends lost 2 bases and 5 bases, in that order; junction bases with no gene match: 6. Germline V gene data show CDR1 as SGDLS and CDR2 as YYNGEE. CDR3 region: CASSVDREGETQYF. The CDR3 DNA reads as TGTGCCAGCAGCGTCGACAGGGAAGGGGAGACCCAGTACTTC.

The chain carries TRBV5-6 and TRBJ2-7, with D possibly TRBD2 on 5 matching bases. Germline V gene lookup returns CDR1 SGHDT and CDR2 YYEEEE. V was trimmed by 2 bases and J by 3 bases, leaving 12 bases between them. The CDR3 contains 14 residues. The CDR3 coding sequence is TGTGCCAGCAGCTTCGAGGGAACGGGCTACGAGCAGTACTTC. The encoded protein is CASSFEGTGYEQYF. The full variable domain, in which reference TRBV5-6 and TRBJ2-7 provide the parts outside the CDR3, is DAGVTQSPTHLIKTRGQQVTLRCSPKSGHDTVSWYQQALGQGPQFIFQYYEEEERQRGNFPDRFSGHQFPNYSSELNVNALLLGDSALYLCASSFEGTGYEQYFGPGTRLTVT.

This clone turned up a few times. Distinct nucleotide sequences in the sample also encode this CDR3. J is TRBJ1-1 and V is TRBV9; the D is unclear. The CDR3 loop spans 13 amino acids. V shed 4 bases and J shed 3 bases, with 10 bases lying between them. Germline CDR1 and CDR2: SGDLS and YYNGEE. The CDR3 DNA reads TGTGCCAGCAGCCCCCTGGTGGACACTGAAGCTTTCTTT. Its translation: CASSPLVDTEAFF.

This chain links TRBV4-1 with TRBJ2-3, with a tentative D call TRBD2 (6 bases). The V gene lost 0 bases and the J gene lost 6 bases, with 7 bases spanning the gap. The length of the CDR3 is 13 residues. CDR1 and CDR2 (germline): MGHRA, YSYEKL. The CDR3 DNA follows: TGCGCCAGCAGCCAAGATGGGAGGGATACGCAGTATTTT. It encodes CASSQDGRDTQYF.

V usage is TRBV14 and J usage is TRBJ1-4, with D perhaps matching TRBD1 (5 bases). This CDR3 is 13 amino acids long. V lost 4 bases to trimming and J lost 3 bases, with 6 bases between them. Germline assignment: CDR1 SGHDN and CDR2 FVKESK. This CDR3 is CASSRGPNEKLFF. CDR3 bases: TGTGCCAGCAGCCGGGGACCTAATGAAAAACTGTTTTTT. The full variable domain, rest sourced from reference TRBV14 and TRBJ1-4, is EAGVTQFPSHSVIEKGQTVTLRCDPISGHDNLYWYRRVMGKEIKFLLHFVKESKQDESGMPNNRFLAERTGGTYSTLKVQPAELEDSGVYFCASSRGPNEKLFFGSGTQLSVL.

This sequence joins TRBV23-1 and TRBJ1-3; TRBD1 aligns across 7 bases. TRBV23-1 falls under the ORF class, with uncertain function. V trimming: 3 bases; J trimming: 0 bases; junction bases outside the gene matches: 5. This CDR3 contains 16 residues. The CDR3: CASSQSTGPSGNTIYF. As DNA, the CDR3 is TGCGCCAGCAGTCAGTCGACAGGGCCCTCTGGAAACACCATATATTTT.

The V call is TRBV16, the J call TRBJ1-5; a weak D match, TRBD1 (6 bases). Germline CDR1 and CDR2: KGHSY and FQNENV. The V gene lost 0 bases and the J gene lost 7 bases, with 16 bases spanning the gap. This CDR3 is built from 16 residues. The CDR3 region has the DNA TGTGCCAGCAGCCAATCAAGGGCCAGGGGCAGCCAGCCCCAGCATTTT. It yields the protein CASSQSRARGSQPQHF.

The rearrangement joins TRBV2 to TRBJ1-5, with 7 bases identical to TRBD1. The CDR3 spans 15 residues. Losses at the gene ends were 8 bases for V and 7 bases for J; bases not matched to a gene: 14. Germline V gives CDR1 SNHLY, CDR2 FYNNEI. The DNA of the CDR3 is TGTGCCAGCCATCCGAACGCAGGGGGTGGGCAGCCCCAGCATTTT. It yields the protein CASHPNAGGGQPQHF.

This rearrangement joins TRBV5-5 to TRBJ1-4; D unresolved. The germline CDR1 and CDR2 sequences are SGHKS and YYEKEE (reference sequence). The V end lost 2 bases, the J end lost 3 bases, and 8 bases lay between the germline ends. The CDR3 contains 14 residues. The DNA for the CDR3 is TGTGCCAGCAGCTTCTTCAGTTCTAATGAAAAACTGTTTTTT. Residues: CASSFFSSNEKLFF.

The CDR3 sequence is CASSYGAPIYNEQFF. CDR3 bases: TGTGCCAGCAGTTACGGCGCGCCGATCTACAATGAGCAGTTCTTC. The genes are TRBV6-5 and TRBJ2-1; D remains unclear. Trimming pared 2 bases from V and 3 bases from J, leaving 11 bases between. This CDR3 contains 15 residues. Germline V lookup: CDR1 MNHEY, CDR2 SVGAGI.

The rearrangement links TRBV4-1 to TRBJ1-1; D is possibly TRBD1 (5 bases). Germline CDR1 is MGHRA and CDR2 is YSYEKL. The CDR3 is 14 residues long. V lost 1 base, J lost 5 bases, and 11 bases lay in between. The CDR3 DNA reads as TGCGCCAGCAGCCAAGCGGGCAGGGAAACTGAAGCTTTCTTT. Residues: CASSQAGRETEAFF.

The V and J genes are TRBV15 and TRBJ1-1, with D maybe TRBD1 (5 bases). The CDR3 contains 14 residues. Per germline, CDR1 LNHNV and CDR2 YYDKDF (reference sequence). The germline V and J ends were trimmed by 3 bases and 7 bases, with 15 bases remaining between them. CDR3 DNA: TGTGCCACCAGCAGTCGAGGGGATCTTGGTGAAGCTTTCTTT. Translated, it gives CATSSRGDLGEAFF.

The chain couples TRBV7-9 to TRBJ1-3, with 10 positions matching TRBD1. V lost 5 bases to trimming and J lost 0 bases; unmatched junction nucleotides: 4. The CDR3 length is 16 residues. Germline CDR1 and CDR2: SEHNR and FQNEAQ (reference sequence). The CDR3 reads CASSVTGGVSGNTIYF. CDR3 DNA sequence: TGTGCCAGCAGCGTGACAGGGGGCGTCTCTGGAAACACCATATATTTT.

This clone was seen only once. The gene calls are TRBV5-1 and TRBJ1-3; D is ambiguous. V lost 2 bases and J 0 bases, leaving 6 bases between the germline ends. The CDR3 loop spans 14 amino acids. Germline CDR1 reads SGHRS; CDR2 reads YFSETQ. CDR3 nucleotide sequence: TGCGCCAGCAGCTTAGATTCCTCTGGAAACACCATATATTTT. This translates into CASSLDSSGNTIYF.

The V and J genes are TRBV18 and TRBJ2-7; D unclear. Per germline, CDR1 KGHSH and CDR2 LQKENI. Trimming stripped 5 bases from V and 6 bases from J, with 14 bases between. This CDR3 has 13 residues. Written as DNA, the CDR3 is TGTGCCAGCTCAGGTGGCATTTCCCTCGAGCAGTACTTC. It translates to CASSGGISLEQYF.